These T cell receptor beta chains were read from a single sample in a study of blood T cells in healthy people across ages. TCRdb called the 5' RACE reads again in MiXCR, with one record for every CDR3 protein. The top ten hold about a fifth of the sample, which has almost 1 million distinct CDR3 sequences, roughly 47% seen once. What was sequenced was blood. Source of these receptors: a woman between 55 and 75 years old in good health. CDR3s include the opening cysteine and the closing phenylalanine or tryptophan. The D gene is left open where the match is weak. Where a row states a size, it is once, few, many or the class of an expanded clone; other rows omit it.

d_call,v_call,clone_size,j_call,cdr3_nt,cdr3_aa
-,TRBV6-6,once,TRBJ2-1,TGTGCCAGCAGTGACTCGGGTTACAATGAGCAGTTCTTC,CASSDSGYNEQFF
-,TRBV21-1,-,TRBJ1-1,TGTGCCAGCAGCATCTGCGGGGGCACTGAAGCTTTCTTT,CASSICGGTEAFF
-,TRBV28,-,TRBJ2-7,TGTACCAGCCAAGGGTCGGAGAGCTCCTACGAGCAGTACTTC,CTSQGSESSYEQYF
-,TRBV25-1,-,TRBJ2-1,TGTGCCAGCAGTGGTGACGTGAGCTCCTACAATGAGCAGTTCTTC,CASSGDVSSYNEQFF
TRBD2,TRBV5-1,-,TRBJ2-1,TGCGCCAGCAGCCCTCAGCTAGCGGGAAGGGTATTCGATGAGCAGTTCTTC,CASSPQLAGRVFDEQFF
-,TRBV29-1,-,TRBJ2-7,TGCAGCGTTGTTCCAACCGATCACGAGCAGTACTTC,CSVVPTDHEQYF
TRBD1,TRBV29-1,few,TRBJ1-2,TGCAGCGTGCAACGGGGACAGGCTTATGGCTACACCTTC,CSVQRGQAYGYTF
-,TRBV30,-,TRBJ2-1,TGTGCCTGGAGTTCCCCCTGGGGTGAGCAGTTCTTC,CAWSSPWGEQFF
-,TRBV25-1,-,TRBJ2-1,TGTGCCAGCAGCGGGCGCGACAATGAGCAGTTCTTC,CASSGRDNEQFF
-,TRBV6-6,-,TRBJ1-1,TGTGCCAGCACCCCCACCGGTAGTAACACTGAAGCTTTCTTT,CASTPTGSNTEAFF
TRBD2,TRBV5-5,-,TRBJ2-7,TGTGCCAGCAGCTTAGGGGAGGGAGAGTCCTACGAGCAGTACTTC,CASSLGEGESYEQYF
-,TRBV29-1,-,TRBJ2-1,TGCAGCGTTTTCGGTGAGGGGCCGTCCTACAATGAGCAGTTCTTC,CSVFGEGPSYNEQFF
TRBD2,TRBV9,few,TRBJ2-7,TGTGCCAGCAGCGTAGATCTAGCGGGAGGAGAGCAGTACTTC,CASSVDLAGGEQYF
-,TRBV20-1,-,TRBJ1-1,TGTAGTGCTCAGGCGAACACTGAAGCTTTCTTT,CSAQANTEAFF
-,TRBV7-2,-,TRBJ2-7,TGTGCCAGCAGCTTAGTTCTGGCCGGAGGCTACGAGCAGTACTTC,CASSLVLAGGYEQYF
TRBD2,TRBV9,-,TRBJ2-5,TGTGCCAGCAGCGTAGGACTAGCGGGAGAGGGTAAGCAGTACTTC,CASSVGLAGEGKQYF
-,TRBV29-1,-,TRBJ2-7,TGCAGCGTTCTCGGCGGTGAGGGCTACGAGCAGTACTTC,CSVLGGEGYEQYF
-,TRBV7-3,once,TRBJ2-3,TGTGCCAGCAGCCCCTCGCTCCTAAGCACAGATACGCAGTATTTT,CASSPSLLSTDTQYF
-,TRBV5-1,-,TRBJ1-4,TGCGCCAGCAGCACGACGGGGAATGAAAAACTGTTTTTT,CASSTTGNEKLFF
-,TRBV21-1,-,TRBJ2-3,TGTGCCAGCAGCCCCGTGGAGGCTGTGGCGAGGACGCAGTATTTT,CASSPVEAVARTQYF
-,TRBV29-1,-,TRBJ2-5,TGCAGCGTTGAAGAAACAGTCCAAGAGACCCAGTACTTC,CSVEETVQETQYF
-,TRBV5-1,-,TRBJ2-5,TGCGCCAGCAGCCAACAGGCGGGTGAGACCCCGTACTTC,CASSQQAGETPYF
-,TRBV10-3,-,TRBJ2-7,TGTGCCATCAGTGAGCTACTAGGCCAGAAGGGCGAGCAGTACTTC,CAISELLGQKGEQYF
-,TRBV5-5,-,TRBJ1-1,TGTGCCAGCAGCCGGGTCCTCTCGAACACTGAAGCTTTCTTT,CASSRVLSNTEAFF
TRBD2,TRBV29-1,few,TRBJ2-1,TGCAGCGTTAGAGCTAGCGGGAGAGCCAATGAGCAGTTCTTC,CSVRASGRANEQFF
-,TRBV27,many,TRBJ2-7,TGTGCCAGACCGATTTCCAGGGAGCGGAGCTCACACCCGACACGCTACGAGCAGTACTTC,CARPISRERSSHPTRYEQYF
-,TRBV28,-,TRBJ1-5,TGTGCCAGCAGTTTATTAAGGGCGAGCAATCAGCCCCAGCATTTT,CASSLLRASNQPQHF